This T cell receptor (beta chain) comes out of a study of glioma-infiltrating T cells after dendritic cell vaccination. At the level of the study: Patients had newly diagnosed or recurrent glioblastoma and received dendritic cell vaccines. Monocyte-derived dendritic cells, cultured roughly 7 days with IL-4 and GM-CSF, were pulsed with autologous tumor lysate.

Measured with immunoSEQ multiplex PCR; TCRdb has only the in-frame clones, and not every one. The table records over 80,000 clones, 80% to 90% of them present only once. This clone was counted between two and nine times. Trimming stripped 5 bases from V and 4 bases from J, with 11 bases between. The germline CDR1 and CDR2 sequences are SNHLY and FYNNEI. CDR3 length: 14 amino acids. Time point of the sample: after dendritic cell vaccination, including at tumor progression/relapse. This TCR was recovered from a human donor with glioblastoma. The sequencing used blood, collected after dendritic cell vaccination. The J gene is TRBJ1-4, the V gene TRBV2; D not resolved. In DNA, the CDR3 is TGTGCCAGCAGTCGACGGGAGGGTAATGAAAAACTGTTTTTT. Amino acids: CASSRREGNEKLFF.